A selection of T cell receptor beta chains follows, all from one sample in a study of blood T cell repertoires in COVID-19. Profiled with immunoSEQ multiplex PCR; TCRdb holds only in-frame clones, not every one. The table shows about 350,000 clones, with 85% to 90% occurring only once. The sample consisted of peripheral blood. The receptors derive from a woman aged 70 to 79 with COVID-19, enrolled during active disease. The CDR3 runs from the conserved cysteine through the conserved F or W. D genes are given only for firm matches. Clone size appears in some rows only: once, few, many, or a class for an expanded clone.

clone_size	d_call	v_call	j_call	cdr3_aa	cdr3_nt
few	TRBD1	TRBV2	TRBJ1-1	CASSGDRAPDTEAFF	TGTGCCAGCAGCGGTGACAGGGCCCCGGATACTGAAGCTTTCTTT
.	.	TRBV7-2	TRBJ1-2	CASNEGGTSPYGYTF	TGTGCCAGCAACGAGGGAGGGACATCCCCTTATGGCTACACCTTC
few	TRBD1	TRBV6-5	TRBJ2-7	CATSGTGVWEQYF	TGTGCCACCTCCGGGACAGGGGTTTGGGAGCAGTACTTC
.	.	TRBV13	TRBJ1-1	CASSTTVNTEAFF	TGTGCCAGCAGCACGACAGTGAACACTGAAGCTTTCTTT
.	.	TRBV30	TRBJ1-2	CAWSVSPVGGYTF	TGTGCCTGGAGTGTATCTCCGGTCGGGGGCTACACCTTC
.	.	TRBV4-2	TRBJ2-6	CASSLLEGDGANVLTF	TGTGCCAGCAGCCTCTTAGAGGGGGATGGGGCCAACGTCCTGACTTTC
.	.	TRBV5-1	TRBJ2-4	CASSLLDTDIQYF	TGCGCCAGCAGCTTGTTAGATACGGACATTCAGTACTTC
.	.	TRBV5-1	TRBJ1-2	CASSLESGHLNYGYTF	TGCGCCAGCAGCTTGGAATCCGGACACCTTAACTATGGCTACACCTTC
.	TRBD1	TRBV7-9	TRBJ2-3	CASRKTGGTDTQYF	TGTGCCAGCAGGAAGACAGGGGGCACAGATACGCAGTATTTT
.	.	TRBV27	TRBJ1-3	CASRAGSNSGNTIYF	TGTGCCAGCAGGGCGGGCAGCAACTCTGGAAACACCATATATTTT